Listed here are 25 T cell receptor beta chains from one sample, sequenced in a study of breast tumors, draining lymph nodes, adjacent tissues. Breast cancer patients provided tissue from their axillary draining lymph nodes. TCRdb reprocessed the multiplex PCR reads via MiXCR and lists one record per CDR3 protein. The table includes about 180,000 distinct CDR3 sequences, about 33% detected once. Sequencing was done on a sample of axillary lymph node tissue. These receptor sequences come from a female donor with breast cancer. Some clones in this sample may be carry-over from other donors' samples.

In its sample, this clonotype was seen many times. V usage is TRBV7-3 and J usage is TRBJ1-1; D ambiguous. V lost 6 bases and J 3 bases, leaving 11 bases between the germline ends. Germline V lookup: CDR1 SGHTA, CDR2 FQGTGA. The CDR3 is 13 amino acids. CDR3 DNA: TGTGCCAGCAGTTCGGGTAGCTACACTGAAGCTTTCTTT. Amino acid sequence: CASSSGSYTEAFF.

In the case of this clonotype: One base away lies a much larger clone, so this may be a sequencing read error. This CDR3 is CASSVGGQGWNEQFF. Here the CDR3 DNA reads TGTGCCAGCAGCGTAGGGGGGCAGGGGTGGAATGAGCAGTTCTTC. The V gene is TRBV9, the J gene TRBJ2-1; D may be TRBD1 (6 bases). This CDR3 contains 15 residues. Trimming shortened V by 0 bases and J by 7 bases, and 14 bases separated the two germline ends. CDR1 and CDR2 (germline): SGDLS, YYNGEE.

As regards this clonotype: Since a much larger clone is just one base distant, this may be a read error. This chain joins TRBV6-1 and TRBJ1-4; D remains unclear. CDR1 is MNHNS, CDR2 SASEGT, per germline. The CDR3 extends over 12 amino acids. The CDR3 nucleotides are TGTGCCAGCAAAGGCGTGAATGAAAATCTGTTTTTT. Its protein product is CASKGVNENLFF.

At least ten counts were recorded for this clonotype. The chain uses TRBV7-3 and TRBJ2-5; possibly TRBD2 for D (6 bases). The CDR3 extends over 15 amino acids. Trimming pared 1 base from V and 5 bases from J, leaving 14 bases between. Germline CDR1 reads SGHTA; CDR2 reads FQGTGA. The chain's CDR3 is CASSLSGTSSETQYF. The CDR3 DNA follows: TGTGCCAGCAGCTTAAGCGGTACTAGCTCTGAGACCCAGTACTTC.

This clonotype was counted at least ten times. The chain has TRBV29-1 and TRBJ2-1; TRBD1 or TRBD2 may be the D gene (5 bases each). CDR1 SQVTM and CDR2 ANQGSEA come from the germline V gene. Trimming stripped 1 base from V and 0 bases from J, with 13 bases between. This CDR3 contains 16 residues. In nucleotides, the CDR3 is TGCAGCGTTGAAGGTGGGGGTTACAGCTCCTACAATGAGCAGTTCTTC. As protein: CSVEGGGYSSYNEQFF.

This clonotype was counted ten times or more. The chain couples TRBV6-2 or TRBV6-3 to TRBJ2-7, with 10 bases identical to TRBD1. Germline-derived CDR1 and CDR2 are MNHEY and SVGEGT. This CDR3 region has 15 residues. V shed 6 bases and J 4 bases; nucleotides not matched to a gene: 9. The CDR3 region is CASRGQGISFYEQYF. CDR3 sequence (DNA): TGTGCCAGCAGGGGACAGGGGATCAGTTTTTACGAGCAGTACTTC.

This clonotype has a count of ten or more. The J gene is TRBJ2-2, the V gene TRBV20-1; D remains ambiguous. The CDR3 has 12 amino acids. The V gene's germline CDR1 is DFQATT and CDR2 SNEGSKA (reference sequence). V gave up 5 bases and J gave up 7 bases, with 11 bases separating them. The CDR3 sequence: CSAGSEYGELFF. The CDR3 bases are TGCAGTGCTGGATCCGAGTACGGGGAGCTGTTTTTT.

This clonotype was seen ten or more times. The chain carries TRBV7-2 and TRBJ2-7, with 15 bases identical to TRBD2. The CDR3 contains 15 residues. V gave up 5 bases and J gave up 4 bases; unmatched junction bases: 3. Germline CDR1 and CDR2: SGHTA and FQGNSA. Here the CDR3 DNA reads TGTGCCAGCAGCCGGACTAGCGGGGGGGTTTACGAGCAGTACTTC. This sequence encodes CASSRTSGGVYEQYF.

There are many counts of this clonotype. The rearrangement links TRBV29-1 to TRBJ2-5; 7 positions agree with TRBD2. Trimming cost V 4 bases and J 8 bases; bases outside gene matches: 4. Germline assignment: CDR1 SQVTM and CDR2 ANQGSEA. The CDR3 has 11 amino acids. CDR3 coding DNA: TGCAGCGTTGGGGGGGGGGAAACCCAGTACTTC. Translated: CSVGGGETQYF.

For this clonotype: One base away lies a much larger clone, so this may be a sequencing read error. This chain joins TRBV13 and TRBJ1-4; D gene uncertain. Per germline, CDR1 PRHDT and CDR2 FYEKMQ (reference sequence). The CDR3 runs to 15 residues. CDR3 region: CASSSNWATNKKLFF. CDR3 bases: TGTGCCAGCAGTTCCAACTGGGCAACTAATAAAAAACTGTTTTTT.

The rearrangement uses TRBV5-4 and TRBJ2-2; 7 bases agree with TRBD2. CDR1 and CDR2 from the germline V gene are SGHNT and YYREEE (reference sequence). This CDR3 comprises 18 residues. Trimming removed 4 bases from V and 4 bases from J; junction bases left unmatched: 16. The CDR3 sequence: CASSPPGPAGHSTGELFF. The CDR3 nucleotides read TGTGCCAGCAGCCCTCCAGGGCCAGCGGGGCATAGCACCGGGGAGCTGTTTTTT.

This clonotype has at least ten counts. The V and J genes are TRBV30 and TRBJ2-7, with D possibly matching TRBD1 (6 bases). Germline V gives CDR1 GTSNPN, CDR2 SVGIG (reference sequence). The V and J ends lost 3 bases and 0 bases respectively, with 15 bases between them. The CDR3 has 15 amino acids. CDR3 sequence: CAWRNLDRISYEQYF. In DNA form, the CDR3 reads TGTGCCTGGAGGAACCTCGACAGGATCTCCTACGAGCAGTACTTC.

This clonotype has a count of ten or more. V and J are TRBV7-8 and TRBJ1-6; D possibly corresponds to TRBD1 (6 bases). The V end lost 5 bases, the J end lost 7 bases, and 15 bases lay between the germline ends. The CDR3 runs 15 residues. The V gene's germline CDR1 is SGHVS and CDR2 FQNEAQ. The CDR3 nucleotides read TGTGCCAGCAGCCGACAGACAGGAACCAATTCACCCCTCCACTTT. Translating gives CASSRQTGTNSPLHF.

Of note for this clonotype: This may be a read error: a much more frequent sequence differs by one nucleotide. The CDR3 is CASSVRAGGNNEQFF. The CDR3 nucleotides are TGTGCCAGCAGCGTAAGGGCAGGGGGGAATAATGAGCAGTTCTTC. This chain links TRBV9 with TRBJ2-1, with a tentative D call TRBD1 (7 bases). The CDR3 is 15 amino acids. Germline V gene lookup returns CDR1 SGDLS and CDR2 YYNGEE. V dropped 1 base and J dropped 7 bases, with 15 bases sitting between them.

This clonotype was detected many times. This sequence joins TRBV5-1 and TRBJ2-7, with D tentatively TRBD1 or TRBD2 (5 bases each). From germline, CDR1 is SGHRS and CDR2 YFSETQ. The CDR3 runs 14 residues. Trimming removed 8 bases from V and 1 base from J, with 16 bases in between. In DNA form, the CDR3 reads TGCGCCAGTAAACGGGGCGCGCAATCCTACGAGCAGTACTTC. Protein: CASKRGAQSYEQYF.

The CDR3 region has the DNA TGTGCCAGCAGCTTGGTAGGAAGGGGGCAGTTCTTC. This translates into CASSLVGRGQFF. The V gene is TRBV5-8, the J gene TRBJ2-1; D may be TRBD1 (5 bases). The CDR3 spans 12 residues. The V end was cut by 0 bases, the J end by 12 bases, with 10 bases between. Per the germline V gene, CDR1 is SGHTS and CDR2 is YDEGEE. Full variable domain (remainder filled in from reference TRBV5-8 and TRBJ2-1): EAGVTQSPTHLIKTRGQQATLRCSPISGHTSVYWYQQALGLGLQFLLWYDEGEERNRGNFPPRFSGRQFPNYSSELNVNALELEDSALYLCASSLVGRGQFFGPGTRLTVL.

This clonotype was detected only a few times. This chain connects TRBV7-9 to TRBJ1-1; 8 bases agree with TRBD1. The CDR3 totals 13 residues. Trimming removed 5 bases from V and 6 bases from J; junction bases left unmatched: 5. CDR1 and CDR2 from the germline V gene are SEHNR and FQNEAQ (reference sequence). CDR3 DNA: TGTGCCAGCAGCATGAAACAGGGGGCTGAAGCTTTCTTT. Its translation: CASSMKQGAEAFF.

This clonotype came up many times. The chain has TRBV14 and TRBJ2-1; TRBD2 might be the D (5 bases). Germline V gene sequence: CDR1 SGHDN, CDR2 FVKESK. This CDR3 contains 16 residues. V dropped 0 bases and J dropped 6 bases, with 15 bases sitting between them. The CDR3 loop reads CASSQEGPGWGNEQFF. The CDR3 DNA reads as TGTGCCAGCAGCCAAGAGGGCCCGGGGTGGGGCAATGAGCAGTTCTTC. Using reference TRBV14 and TRBJ2-1 for the parts outside the CDR3, the full variable domain is EAGVTQFPSHSVIEKGQTVTLRCDPISGHDNLYWYRRVMGKEIKFLLHFVKESKQDESGMPNNRFLAERTGGTYSTLKVQPAELEDSGVYFCASSQEGPGWGNEQFFGPGTRLTVL.

This clonotype showed up many times. The chain combines TRBV9 with TRBJ1-3; tentatively, D is TRBD1 (5 bases). Germline V CDR1 and CDR2: SGDLS, YYNGEE. CDR3 length: 15 amino acids. The V gene lost 6 bases and the J gene lost 0 bases, with 13 bases spanning the gap. The CDR3 reads CASNPSGHSGNTIYF. In DNA form, the CDR3 reads TGTGCCAGCAACCCCTCGGGGCACTCTGGAAACACCATATATTTT.

With regard to this clonotype: A much larger clone lies a single base off, so this may be a read error. V gene TRBV9 combines with J gene TRBJ1-2; D may be TRBD1 (5 bases). This CDR3 region has 15 residues. Germline CDR1 reads SGDLS; CDR2 reads YYNGEE. The CDR3 nucleotides read TGTGCCAGCAGCGTAGGGTGGGGCCTAACCTATGGCTCCACCTTC. Its translation: CASSVGWGLTYGSTF.

This clonotype showed up many times. This sequence joins TRBV25-1 and TRBJ2-1, with 12 bases aligning to TRBD1. The CDR3 totals 18 residues. Trimming took 4 bases from V and 0 from J; bases not matched to a gene: 7. The V gene's germline CDR1 is MGHDK and CDR2 SYGVNS. The CDR3 DNA reads as TGTGCCAGCAGTGGGGGACAGGGGGCCAGGGTCTCCTACAATGAGCAGTTCTTC. This gives the protein CASSGGQGARVSYNEQFF.

Points on this clonotype: The junction departs from germline at one end; a sequencing error may be responsible. The chain couples TRBV5-1 to TRBJ2-1, with 9 bases matching TRBD2. There are 16 residues in the CDR3. Germline CDR1 reads SGHRS; CDR2 reads YFSETQ. For the CDR3, the DNA is TGCGCCAGCAGCTTGTTTCGCGGGGGGGCCGGGAATGAGCAGTCCTTC. Translation gives CASSLFRGGAGNEQSF.

This clonotype was detected ten times or more. The CDR3 loop is CASSKGAQGLHQPQHF. The CDR3 nucleotides are TGTGCCAGTAGTAAAGGAGCCCAGGGGCTCCATCAGCCCCAGCATTTT. V usage is TRBV19 and J usage is TRBJ1-5; D perhaps matches TRBD1 (6 bases). The CDR3 sequence is 16 residues long. CDR1 is LNHDA, CDR2 SQIVND, per germline (reference sequence). The germline V and J ends were trimmed by 4 bases and 5 bases, with 18 bases remaining between them.

As concerns this clonotype: A much larger clone is a single base away; this may be a read error. J is TRBJ2-1 and V is TRBV20-1; either TRBD1 or TRBD2 may fit D (7 bases each). Germline-derived CDR1 and CDR2 are DFQATT and SNEGSKA (reference sequence). The CDR3 consists of 18 residues. V dropped 1 base and J dropped 4 bases, with 23 bases sitting between them. The DNA for the CDR3 is TGCAGTGCTAGAGCCCAGGGGGGGGGACCTTTTGGGTACAATGAGCAGTTCTTC. The encoded protein is CSARAQGGGPFGYNEQFF.

This clonotype was observed at least ten times. The V gene is TRBV6-6, the J gene TRBJ2-6; unclear D gene. V was cut by 5 bases and J by 1 base, with 6 bases left in between. The CDR3 loop spans 14 amino acids. The V gene's germline CDR1 is MNHNY and CDR2 SVGAGI (reference sequence). Here the CDR3 reads CASSHRSGANVLTF. The CDR3 DNA reads as TGTGCCAGCAGTCATCGATCTGGGGCCAACGTCCTGACTTTC.